This T cell receptor beta chain is from a study of blood T cell repertoires in COVID-19. Across the whole study: Donors in the United States, Italy and Spain gave samples during acute or convalescent COVID-19.

This CDR3 has 17 residues. V shed 5 bases, J shed 0 bases, and the junction held 5 bases outside the gene matches. CDR1 is LNHNV, CDR2 YYDKDF, per germline (reference sequence). Original handling: Amplification from reference gene primers served as the basis for estimated nucleated cell counts. Method: immunoSEQ multiplex PCR; TCRdb's copy keeps in-frame clones and lacks some. The DNA was the basis for D and trimming; V, J and clone size are from that table. The sample lists about 260,000 clones; 70% to 90% were seen once. This chain connects TRBV15 to TRBJ2-1, with 12 bases lining up with TRBD2. The clonotype originates from a woman between 40 and 50 years old with acute COVID-19. Material: PBMCs or T cells enriched from blood (not recorded which). The CDR3 nucleotides read TGTGCCACCAGCTCGCTAGCGGGAGGGCCCTCCTACAATGAGCAGTTCTTC. As protein: CATSSLAGGPSYNEQFF.